This TCR beta chain was documented in a study of shared clonotypes between healthy human individuals. About the study: Three plates were used per donor for CD4 naive, three for CD4 memory, two for CD8 naive and one for CD8 memory. Study conclusions and caveats: The study drew on few donors, limiting represented genetic and exposure-history diversity.

Germline CDR1 reads SEHNR; CDR2 reads FQNEAQ (reference sequence). V lost 4 bases to trimming and J lost 0 bases; unmatched junction nucleotides: 4. The CDR3 sequence is 17 residues long. Naive-designated CD8 cells lacked CD45RO, were positively enriched for CCR7, and omitted terminally differentiated effector memory CD45RA+ cells. Those who donated were healthy HIV-negative adults, with no recent acute infections or vaccinations reported. Adults of Caucasian background living in Nashville, Tennessee made up all donors. Sequenced by immunoSEQ multiplex PCR; TCRdb stores in-frame clones only, minus some. Of around 2.1 million clones listed, about 92% were seen once; the top ten hold about 1.8%. Concerning this clone: What it recognizes is unknown.

This TCR derives from a man aged 18 to 29 in good health. Some clones in this sample may be carry-over from other donors' samples. Sequenced: naive CD8+ T cells from PBMCs. This sequence joins TRBV7-9 and TRBJ2-2; 11 bases align to TRBD2. This CDR3 reads CASSSPTSGANTGELFF. The CDR3 DNA reads TGTGCCAGCAGCTCCCCGACTAGCGGGGCGAACACCGGGGAGCTGTTTTTT. The whole variable domain, remainder taken from reference TRBV7-9 and TRBJ2-2, is DTGVSQNPRHKITKRGQNVTFRCDPISEHNRLYWYRQTLGQGPEFLTYFQNEAQLEKSRLLSDRFSAERPKGSFSTLEIQRTEQGDSAMYLCASSSPTSGANTGELFFGEGSRLTVL.